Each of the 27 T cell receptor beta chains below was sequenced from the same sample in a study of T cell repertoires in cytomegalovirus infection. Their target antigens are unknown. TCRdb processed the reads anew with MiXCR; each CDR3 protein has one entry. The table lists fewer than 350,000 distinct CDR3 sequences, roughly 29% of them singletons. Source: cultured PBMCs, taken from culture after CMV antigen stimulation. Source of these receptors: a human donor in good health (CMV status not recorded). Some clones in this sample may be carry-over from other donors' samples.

The CDR3 spells CATSDLGPDAAGALQETQYF. In DNA form, the CDR3 reads TGTGCCACCAGTGATTTGGGTCCCGATGCAGCGGGGGCTCTCCAAGAGACCCAGTACTTC. The chain employs TRBV24-1 and TRBJ2-5; TRBD2 matches at 8 bases. There are 20 residues in the CDR3. CDR1 and CDR2 (germline): KGHDR, SFDVKD. V lost 0 bases and J lost 1; bases outside the gene matches: 15.

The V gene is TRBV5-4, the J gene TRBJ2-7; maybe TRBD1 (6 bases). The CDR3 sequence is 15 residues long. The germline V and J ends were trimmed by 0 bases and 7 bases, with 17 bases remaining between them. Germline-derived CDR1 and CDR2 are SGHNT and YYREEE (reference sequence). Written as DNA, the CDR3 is TGTGCCAGCAGCTTGGCGGGGCAGGGGAAAAGGGAGCAGTACTTC. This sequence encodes CASSLAGQGKREQYF.

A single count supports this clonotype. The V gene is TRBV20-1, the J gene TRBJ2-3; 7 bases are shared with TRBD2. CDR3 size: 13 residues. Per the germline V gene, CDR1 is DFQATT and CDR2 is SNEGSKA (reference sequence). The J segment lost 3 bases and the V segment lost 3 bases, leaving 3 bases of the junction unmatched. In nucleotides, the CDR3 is TGCAGTGCTAGCCCAGCGGGAACAGATACGCAGTATTTT. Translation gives CSASPAGTDTQYF.

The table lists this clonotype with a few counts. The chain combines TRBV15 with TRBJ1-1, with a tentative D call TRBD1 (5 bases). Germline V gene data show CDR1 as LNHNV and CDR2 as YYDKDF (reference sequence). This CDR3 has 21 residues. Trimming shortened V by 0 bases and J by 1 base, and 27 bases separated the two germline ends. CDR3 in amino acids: CATSRELWGTRIFNTNTEAFF. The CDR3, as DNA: TGTGCCACCAGCAGAGAGTTATGGGGGACTCGGATATTCAATACGAACACTGAAGCTTTCTTT. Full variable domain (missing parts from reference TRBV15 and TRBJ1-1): DAMVIQNPRYQVTQFGKPVTLSCSQTLNHNVMYWYQQKSSQAPKLLFHYYDKDFNNEADTPDNFQSRRPNTSFCFLDIRSPGLGDTAMYLCATSRELWGTRIFNTNTEAFFGQGTRLTVV.

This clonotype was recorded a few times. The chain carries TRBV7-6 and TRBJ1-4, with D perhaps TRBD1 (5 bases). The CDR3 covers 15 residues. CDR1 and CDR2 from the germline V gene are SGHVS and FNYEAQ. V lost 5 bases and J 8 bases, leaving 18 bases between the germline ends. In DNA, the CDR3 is TGTGCCAGCAGCCCTACAGGCAATACTGAGGAAAAACTGTTTTTT. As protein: CASSPTGNTEEKLFF.

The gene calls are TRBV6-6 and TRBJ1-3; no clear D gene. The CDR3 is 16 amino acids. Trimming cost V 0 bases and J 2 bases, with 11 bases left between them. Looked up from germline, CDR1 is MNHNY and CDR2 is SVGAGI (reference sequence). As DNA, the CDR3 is TGTGCCAGCAGTTACTCGAGGACGGGAGCTGGAAACACCATATATTTT. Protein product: CASSYSRTGAGNTIYF.

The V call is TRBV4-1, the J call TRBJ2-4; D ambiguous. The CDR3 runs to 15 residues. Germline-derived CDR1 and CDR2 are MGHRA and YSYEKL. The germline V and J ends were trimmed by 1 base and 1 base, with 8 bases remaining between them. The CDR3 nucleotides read TGCGCCAGCAGCCAAGCCGGGTACGCCAAAAACATTCAGTACTTC. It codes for CASSQAGYAKNIQYF.

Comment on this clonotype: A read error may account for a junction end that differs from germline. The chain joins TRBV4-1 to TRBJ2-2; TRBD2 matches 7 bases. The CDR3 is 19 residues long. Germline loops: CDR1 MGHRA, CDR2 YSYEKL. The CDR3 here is CASSQDYDLAGAPTGELFF. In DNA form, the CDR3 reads TGTGCCAGCAGCCAAGATTATGACTTGGCGGGAGCCCCAACCGGGGAGCTGTTTTTT.

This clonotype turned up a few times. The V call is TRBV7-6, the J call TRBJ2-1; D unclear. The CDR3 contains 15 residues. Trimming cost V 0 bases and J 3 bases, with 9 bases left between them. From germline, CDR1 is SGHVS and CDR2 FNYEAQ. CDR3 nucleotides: TGTGCCAGCAGCTTAGCGCTTGACTTCTACAATGAGCAGTTCTTC. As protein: CASSLALDFYNEQFF.

The CDR3 region has the DNA TGTGCCAGCGTCCGGACAGGGTACGAGCAGTACTTC. As protein: CASVRTGYEQYF. The chain carries TRBV12-3 or TRBV12-4 and TRBJ2-7; TRBD1 matches at 8 bases. CDR3 length equals 12 residues. The V gene end was trimmed by 8 bases and the J gene end by 4 bases; junction bases not matched to a gene: 4.

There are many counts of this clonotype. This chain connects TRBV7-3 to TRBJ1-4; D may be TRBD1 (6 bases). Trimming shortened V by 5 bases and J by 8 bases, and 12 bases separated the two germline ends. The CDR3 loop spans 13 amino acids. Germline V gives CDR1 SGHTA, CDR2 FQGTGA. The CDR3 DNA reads TGTGCCAGCAGCGCAAGGAGGGGGGAAAAACTGTTTTTT. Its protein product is CASSARRGEKLFF.

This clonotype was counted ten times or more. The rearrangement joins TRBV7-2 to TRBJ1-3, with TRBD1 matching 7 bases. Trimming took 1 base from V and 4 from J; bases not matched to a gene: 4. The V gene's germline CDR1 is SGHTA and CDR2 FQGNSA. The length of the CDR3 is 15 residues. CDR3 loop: CASSLDRGRGNTIYF. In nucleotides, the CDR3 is TGTGCCAGCAGCTTAGACAGGGGACGCGGAAACACCATATATTTT.

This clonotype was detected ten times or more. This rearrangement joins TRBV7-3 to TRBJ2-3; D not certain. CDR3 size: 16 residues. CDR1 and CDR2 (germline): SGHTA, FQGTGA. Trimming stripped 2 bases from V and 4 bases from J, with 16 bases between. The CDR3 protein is CASSLSPSPDADTQYF. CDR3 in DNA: TGTGCCAGCAGCTTATCTCCTTCCCCCGACGCAGATACGCAGTATTTT.

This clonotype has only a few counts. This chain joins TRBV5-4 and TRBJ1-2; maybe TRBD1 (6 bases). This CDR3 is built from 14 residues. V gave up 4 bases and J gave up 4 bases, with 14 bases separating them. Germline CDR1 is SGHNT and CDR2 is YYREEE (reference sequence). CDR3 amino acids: CASSLGDTVYGYTF. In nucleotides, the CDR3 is TGTGCCAGCAGCCTGGGGGACACAGTCTATGGCTACACCTTC.

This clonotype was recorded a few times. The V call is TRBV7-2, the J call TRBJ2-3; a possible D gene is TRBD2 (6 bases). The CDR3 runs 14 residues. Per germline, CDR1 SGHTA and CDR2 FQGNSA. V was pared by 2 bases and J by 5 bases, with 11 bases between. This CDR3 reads CASSLSSDKDTQYF. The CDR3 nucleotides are TGTGCCAGCAGCTTATCTAGCGACAAAGATACGCAGTATTTT.

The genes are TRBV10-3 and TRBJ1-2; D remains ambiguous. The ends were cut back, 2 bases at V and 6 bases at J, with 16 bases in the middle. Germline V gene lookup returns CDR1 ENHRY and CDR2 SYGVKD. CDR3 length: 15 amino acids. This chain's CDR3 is CAISERQRPMDGYTF. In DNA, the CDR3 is TGTGCCATCAGTGAGAGGCAGCGACCAATGGATGGCTACACCTTC.

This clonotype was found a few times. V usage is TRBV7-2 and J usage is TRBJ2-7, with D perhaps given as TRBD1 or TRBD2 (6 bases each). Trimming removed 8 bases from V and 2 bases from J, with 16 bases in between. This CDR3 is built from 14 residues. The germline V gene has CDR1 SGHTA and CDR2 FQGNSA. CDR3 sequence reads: CASGGAGDTYEQYF. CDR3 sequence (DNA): TGTGCCAGCGGCGGGGCAGGGGATACCTACGAGCAGTACTTC. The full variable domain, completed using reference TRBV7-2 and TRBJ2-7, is GAGVSQSPSNKVTEKGKDVELRCDPISGHTALYWYRQSLGQGLEFLIYFQGNSAPDKSGLPSDRFSAERTGGSVSTLTIQRTQQEDSAVYLCASGGAGDTYEQYFGPGTRLTVT.

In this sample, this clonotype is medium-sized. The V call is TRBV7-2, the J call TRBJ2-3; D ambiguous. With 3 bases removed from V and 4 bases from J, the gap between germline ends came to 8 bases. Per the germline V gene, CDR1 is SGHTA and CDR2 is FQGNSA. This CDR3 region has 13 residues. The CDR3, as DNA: TGTGCCAGCAGCTTTTCTTCCCCAGATACGCAGTATTTT. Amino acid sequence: CASSFSSPDTQYF.

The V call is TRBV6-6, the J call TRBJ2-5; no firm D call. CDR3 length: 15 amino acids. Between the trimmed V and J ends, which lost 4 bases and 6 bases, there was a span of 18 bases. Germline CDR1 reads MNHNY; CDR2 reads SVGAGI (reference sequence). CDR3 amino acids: CASSFEPTSLKTQYF. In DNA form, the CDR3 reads TGTGCCAGCAGTTTTGAGCCGACGTCCTTGAAGACCCAGTACTTC.

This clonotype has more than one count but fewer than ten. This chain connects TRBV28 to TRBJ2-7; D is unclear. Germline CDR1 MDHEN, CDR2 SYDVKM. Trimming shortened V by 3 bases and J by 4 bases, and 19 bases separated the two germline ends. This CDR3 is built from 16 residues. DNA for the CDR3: TGTGCCAGCAGTTTCCCCCGGCAGATTTCGAAGTACGAGCAGTACTTC. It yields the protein CASSFPRQISKYEQYF.

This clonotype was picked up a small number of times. The CDR3 region has the DNA TGTGCCAGCAGTTCCCCCGGGTTGGGTGGTCAGCCCCAGCATTTT. It is translated as CASSSPGLGGQPQHF. V is TRBV28 and J is TRBJ1-5; no clear D gene. Trimming left V 4 bases short and J 6 bases short, with 16 bases between. There are 15 residues in the CDR3. Germline CDR1 MDHEN, CDR2 SYDVKM.

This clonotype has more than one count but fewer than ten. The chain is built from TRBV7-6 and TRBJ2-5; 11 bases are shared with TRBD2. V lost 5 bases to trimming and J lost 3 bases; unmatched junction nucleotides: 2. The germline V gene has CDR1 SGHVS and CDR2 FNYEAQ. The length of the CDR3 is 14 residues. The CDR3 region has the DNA TGTGCCAGCAGCGTACTAGCGGGGGAAGAGACCCAGTACTTC. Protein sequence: CASSVLAGEETQYF.

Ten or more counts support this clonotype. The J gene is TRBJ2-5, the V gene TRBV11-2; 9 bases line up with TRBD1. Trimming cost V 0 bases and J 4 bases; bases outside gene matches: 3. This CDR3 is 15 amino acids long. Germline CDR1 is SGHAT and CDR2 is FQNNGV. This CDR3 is CASSLETTGGETQYF. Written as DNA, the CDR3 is TGTGCCAGCAGCTTAGAGACGACAGGGGGAGAGACCCAGTACTTC.

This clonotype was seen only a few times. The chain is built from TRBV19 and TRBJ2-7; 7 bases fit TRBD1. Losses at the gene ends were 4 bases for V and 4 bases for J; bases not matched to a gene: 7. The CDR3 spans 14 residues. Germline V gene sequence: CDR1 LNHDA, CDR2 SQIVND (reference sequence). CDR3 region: CASSSRDSPYEQYF. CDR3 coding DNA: TGTGCCAGTAGTAGCCGGGACAGTCCATACGAGCAGTACTTC.

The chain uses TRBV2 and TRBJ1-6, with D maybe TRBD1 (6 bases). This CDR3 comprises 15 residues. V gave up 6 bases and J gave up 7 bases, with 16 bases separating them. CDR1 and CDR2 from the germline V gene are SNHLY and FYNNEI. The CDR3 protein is CASSQAGARNSPLHF. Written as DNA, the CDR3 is TGTGCCAGCAGCCAAGCGGGGGCTAGGAATTCACCCCTCCACTTT.

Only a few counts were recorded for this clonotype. The DNA of the CDR3 is TGTGCCAGTAGTAACACAAACACCGGGGAGCTGTTTTTT. Amino acids: CASSNTNTGELFF. The V call is TRBV19, the J call TRBJ2-2; no clear D gene. V shed 4 bases and J shed 2 bases, with 5 bases lying between them. The CDR3 has 13 residues. Germline CDR1 is LNHDA and CDR2 is SQIVND (reference sequence).

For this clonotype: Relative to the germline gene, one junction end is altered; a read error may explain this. The CDR3 region has the DNA TGTGCCAGCACCTTGAGGGGAGGAAACAATGCTGGAAACACCATATATTTT. It encodes CASTLRGGNNAGNTIYF. V is TRBV5-8 and J is TRBJ1-3; possibly TRBD1 for D (5 bases). Germline lookup yields CDR1 SGHTS and CDR2 YDEGEE. This CDR3 contains 17 residues.